A single sample is the source of the 26 T cell receptor beta chains below, sequenced in a study of cytomegalovirus exposure and HLA in healthy donors. Primers included in the PCR were 60 Vbeta and 13 Jbeta primers. Sequencing was performed with immunoSEQ multiplex PCR; in TCRdb, only in-frame clones are kept and a portion is missing. The repertoire holds 85,000 to 120,000 clones, approximately 82% seen once, with 2.5% to 3% in the top ten. Sequenced input: PBMCs. The receptors were gathered from a middle-aged man in good health and CMV-seronegative.

The genes are TRBV25-1 and TRBJ2-1; 9 nucleotides agree with TRBD1. The CDR3 covers 16 residues. V shed 5 bases, J shed 9 bases, and the junction held 14 bases outside the gene matches. Germline CDR1 MGHDK, CDR2 SYGVNS. CDR3: CASSHRKDRGTGEQFF. DNA of the CDR3: TGTGCCAGCAGTCACCGGAAGGACAGGGGTACTGGTGAGCAGTTCTTC.

The chain carries TRBV4-1 and TRBJ2-4, with 9 bases fitting TRBD1. Germline V lookup: CDR1 MGHRA, CDR2 YSYEKL. CDR3 length: 16 amino acids. V lost 4 bases to trimming and J lost 8 bases; unmatched junction nucleotides: 12. The CDR3 protein is CASSRPGTGSGDIQYF. CDR3 nucleotides: TGCGCCAGCAGCCGACCCGGGACAGGGTCCGGGGACATTCAGTACTTC.

The V call is TRBV2, the J call TRBJ2-7; 7 bases agree with TRBD1. This CDR3 region has 13 residues. Germline CDR1 and CDR2: SNHLY and FYNNEI. Trimming at V came to 7 bases and at J to 0 bases, leaving 3 bases not matched to a gene. CDR3 nucleotides: TGTGCCAGCAAGGCAGGGGGCTCCTACGAGCAGTACTTC. Translation: CASKAGGSYEQYF.

V and J are TRBV4-1 and TRBJ1-3; D is ambiguous. The CDR3 length is 17 residues. With 2 bases removed from V and 2 bases from J, the gap between germline ends came to 16 bases. CDR1 MGHRA and CDR2 YSYEKL come from the germline V gene. The CDR3 is CASSQIITSLTGNTIYF. For the CDR3, the DNA is TGCGCCAGCAGCCAAATTATCACAAGTTTAACTGGAAACACCATATATTTT.

J is TRBJ1-2 and V is TRBV19; tentatively, D is TRBD1 (5 bases). This CDR3 contains 12 residues. CDR1 is LNHDA and CDR2 is SQIVND in the germline V gene (reference sequence). Trimming pared 7 bases from V and 6 bases from J, leaving 12 bases between. Written as DNA, the CDR3 is TGTGCCAGTAAAATGGGAGGGGATGGCTACACCTTC. Translating it yields CASKMGGDGYTF.

The sample holds a few counts of this clone. The DNA for the CDR3 is TGTGCCGGGACAGGAGGGGACGGGGAGCTGTTTTTT. Protein product: CAGTGGDGELFF. The gene calls are TRBV30 and TRBJ2-2, with 8 bases that match TRBD1. CDR3 length: 12 amino acids. Trimming at V came to 8 bases and at J to 7 bases, leaving 6 bases not matched to a gene. The germline V gene encodes CDR1 GTSNPN and CDR2 SVGIG (reference sequence). Looking up the rest from reference TRBV30 and TRBJ2-2 gives the full variable domain: SQTIHQWPATLVQPVGSPLSLECTVEGTSNPNLYWYRQAAGRGLQLLFYSVGIGQISSEVPQNLSASRPQDRQFILSSKKLLLSDSGFYLCAGTGGDGELFFGEGSRLTVL.

The chain combines TRBV1 with TRBJ2-3; TRBD2 was called by the table and not checked on the DNA. TRBV1 is termed a pseudogene. This CDR3 has 15 amino acids. The CDR3 DNA reads TGCACCAGCAGTCGGACGCGGGGGTACACAGATACGCAGTATTTT. Translated: CTSSRTRGYTDTQYF.

A word on this clone: In the same sample, other DNA sequences code for this CDR3. V is TRBV5-1 and J is TRBJ1-1; TRBD1 agrees at 9 bases. Germline lookup yields CDR1 SGHRS and CDR2 YFSETQ. The CDR3 extends over 14 amino acids. With V trimmed by 3 bases and J by 4 bases, 4 bases remained unmatched. CDR3 coding DNA: TGCGCCAGCAGCTCGACAGGGGGTAGCACTGAAGCTTTCTTT. It encodes CASSSTGGSTEAFF.

The chain couples TRBV12-2 to TRBJ2-2; the table assigns TRBD2, which was not confirmed against the DNA. TRBV12-2 is reported as a pseudogene. The length of the CDR3 is 16 residues. CDR3 residues: CASPPSGGWWTGELFF. The CDR3 nucleotides read TGTGCAAGTCCCCCCAGCGGGGGTTGGTGGACCGGGGAGCTGTTTTTT.

This clone was recorded only once. V and J are TRBV6-1 and TRBJ1-2; 8 bases are shared with TRBD1. This CDR3 has 14 residues. V lost 6 bases and J lost 7; bases outside the gene matches: 10. Germline CDR1 and CDR2: MNHNS and SASEGT. The CDR3 coding sequence is TGTGCCAGCAGCCCCATTGGACAGGGAATTGGCTACACCTTC. Protein: CASSPIGQGIGYTF.

V is TRBV5-1 and J is TRBJ2-5; a weak D match, TRBD2 (7 bases). CDR1 SGHRS and CDR2 YFSETQ come from the germline V gene. Trimming stripped 0 bases from V and 1 base from J, with 13 bases between. CDR3 size: 16 residues. Written as DNA, the CDR3 is TGCGCCAGCAGCTTGGAGGGGGGGGCCTCCCAAGAGACCCAGTACTTC. Translation gives CASSLEGGASQETQYF. Based on the CDR3 plus reference TRBV5-1 and TRBJ2-5, the full variable domain is KAGVTQTPRYLIKTRGQQVTLSCSPISGHRSVSWYQQTPGQGLQFLFEYFSETQRNKGNFPGRFSGRQFSNSRSEMNVSTLELGDSALYLCASSLEGGASQETQYFGPGTRLLVL.

This clone has a single count. The chain joins TRBV18 to TRBJ1-5; D not certain. CDR3 length equals 13 residues. Trimming pared 3 bases from V and 4 bases from J, leaving 7 bases between. The germline CDR1 and CDR2 sequences are KGHSH and LQKENI. In DNA, the CDR3 is TGTGCCAGCTCACCTTCGGGGAATCAGCCCCAGCATTTT. Protein sequence: CASSPSGNQPQHF.

A remark on this clone: One junction end does not reproduce the germline sequence, and a read error may be involved. V and J are TRBV7-9 and TRBJ2-7, with 9 bases that match TRBD1. Germline values: CDR1 SEHNR, CDR2 FQNEAQ (reference sequence). The CDR3 length is 13 residues. DNA of the CDR3: TGTGCCAGCAGACGCCGGGACAGGGAGCGGAAAGTCTTC. It is translated as CASRRRDRERKVF.

The chain joins TRBV2 to TRBJ2-5, with D perhaps TRBD2 (6 bases). The CDR3 runs 14 residues. The V and J ends lost 11 bases and 5 bases respectively, with 21 bases between them. Germline V CDR1 and CDR2: SNHLY, FYNNEI. The chain's CDR3 is CARSGTGLGETQYF. CDR3 bases: TGTGCCCGCTCCGGGACGGGACTGGGGGAGACCCAGTACTTC.

The CDR3: CASSISEDNEQFF. The CDR3 nucleotides are TGTGCCAGTAGTATAAGTGAGGACAATGAGCAGTTCTTC. The chain has TRBV19 and TRBJ2-1; no reliable D call. V lost 2 bases and J lost 5, with 7 bases in between. CDR1 and CDR2 (germline): LNHDA, SQIVND (reference sequence). The CDR3 consists of 13 residues.

This chain joins TRBV21-1 and TRBJ2-7; the table names TRBD1, a call not compared with the DNA. TRBV21-1 is described as a pseudogene. The CDR3 contains 15 residues. The CDR3 region has the DNA TGTGCCAGCATACAGGGGGAAAGGGTCTCCCTCGAGCAGTACTTC. It codes for CASIQGERVSLEQYF.

The sample holds a few counts of this clone. The rearrangement uses TRBV29-1 and TRBJ2-5, with TRBD2 as a possible D gene (6 bases). Trimming removed 7 bases at V and 3 bases at J, with 12 bases between. The CDR3 contains 12 residues. From germline, CDR1 is SQVTM and CDR2 ANQGSEA. The CDR3: CSAFTGEETQYF. The CDR3 bases are TGCAGCGCATTCACGGGGGAAGAGACCCAGTACTTC.

This rearrangement joins TRBV5-6 to TRBJ2-1; TRBD1 is a possible D gene (6 bases). V was shortened by 0 bases and J by 2 bases, with 9 bases between the two germline ends. The germline gives CDR1 SGHDT, CDR2 YYEEEE. The CDR3 consists of 15 residues. The CDR3 region is CASSLVRTAYNEQFF. The CDR3 DNA sequence: TGTGCCAGCAGCTTGGTTCGGACAGCCTACAATGAGCAGTTCTTC.

The chain has TRBV10-3 and TRBJ2-3; D possibly corresponds to TRBD2 (6 bases). Trimming left V 2 bases short and J 1 base short, with 16 bases between. CDR1 ENHRY and CDR2 SYGVKD come from the germline V gene. This CDR3 is 17 amino acids long. CDR3 sequence (DNA): TGTGCCATCAGTGAGGGAGAGTGGACTACTCGCACAGATACGCAGTATTTT. Its translation is CAISEGEWTTRTDTQYF.

The J gene is TRBJ2-2, the V gene TRBV19; unclear D gene. Germline-derived CDR1 and CDR2 are LNHDA and SQIVND (reference sequence). V lost 7 bases to trimming and J lost 0 bases, with 3 bases between them. The CDR3 is 12 residues long. The CDR3 coding sequence is TGTGCCAGTACCACGAACACCGGGGAGCTGTTTTTT. The encoded protein is CASTTNTGELFF.

V and J are TRBV18 and TRBJ2-3; a possible D gene is TRBD1 (5 bases). The CDR3 runs 15 residues. CDR1 and CDR2 from the germline V gene are KGHSH and LQKENI. Trimming removed 2 bases from V and 0 bases from J, with 9 bases in between. The CDR3 is CASSPKTVSTDTQYF. CDR3 DNA: TGTGCCAGCTCACCAAAGACAGTCAGCACAGATACGCAGTATTTT.

The chain carries TRBV30 and TRBJ2-7; tentative D call: TRBD2 (7 bases). The germline V gene has CDR1 GTSNPN and CDR2 SVGIG (reference sequence). The CDR3 has 16 amino acids. The ends were cut back, 1 base at V and 5 bases at J, with 21 bases in the middle. Here the CDR3 DNA reads TGTGCCTGGAGTGCTTGGGGGCCAGCGGGATCGAACGAGCAGTACTTC. It is translated as CAWSAWGPAGSNEQYF.

The rearrangement joins TRBV5-1 to TRBJ2-1; TRBD1 matches 7 bases. V trimming: 2 bases; J trimming: 3 bases; junction bases outside the gene matches: 5. CDR1 and CDR2 (germline): SGHRS, YFSETQ. There are 15 residues in the CDR3. The CDR3 DNA follows: TGCGCCAGCAGCTTCGTAGGGGGCTTCTACAATGAGCAGTTCTTC. Translation gives CASSFVGGFYNEQFF.

The chain couples TRBV6-5 to TRBJ2-5; D perhaps matches TRBD2 (5 bases). The CDR3 covers 13 residues. V was shortened by 5 bases and J by 4 bases, with 11 bases between the two germline ends. Germline assignment: CDR1 MNHEY and CDR2 SVGAGI. In DNA, the CDR3 is TGTGCCAGCAGTCTCGGGGAGCTAGAGACCCAGTACTTC. This translates into CASSLGELETQYF.

This chain joins TRBV9 and TRBJ2-3; 11 bases match TRBD2. Germline CDR1 is SGDLS and CDR2 is YYNGEE. The ends lost 2 bases at V and 8 bases at J; junction bases unmatched: 13. The CDR3 contains 17 residues. CDR3 region: CASSVLDVSGGGGTQYF. The CDR3 bases are TGTGCCAGCAGCGTCCTTGATGTTAGCGGGGGGGGTGGTACGCAGTATTTT.

The genes are TRBV9 and TRBJ2-3; a possible D gene is TRBD2 (6 bases). Trimming took off 4 bases at V and 4 bases at J, with 19 bases between the two ends. The CDR3 covers 16 residues. In germline, CDR1 is SGDLS, CDR2 YYNGEE. CDR3 in DNA: TGTGCCAGCAGCCCAGGTGGATCCTGGGGGGCAGATACGCAGTATTTT. This translates into CASSPGGSWGADTQYF. Filled out from reference TRBV9 and TRBJ2-3, the complete variable domain reads DSGVTQTPKHLITATGQRVTLRCSPRSGDLSVYWYQQSLDQGLQFLIQYYNGEERAKGNILERFSAQQFPDLHSELNLSSLELGDSALYFCASSPGGSWGADTQYFGPGTRLTVL.